This TCR beta chain emerged from a study of T cells after yellow fever vaccination. About the study: Fractions with few cells were prepared using SMART-Seq v4 Ultra Low Input. Broader study findings: In FACS-sorted repertoires, abundant clonotypes from the bulk population could appear as contaminants. Subsequent to the booster, the majority of primary-vaccination clones reappeared (roughly 96% CD4, 88% CD8).

Between the trimmed V and J ends, which lost 3 bases and 11 bases, there was a span of 18 bases. CDR3 size: 14 residues. The germline gives CDR1 SGHTA, CDR2 FQGNSA. This clonotype appeared many times. Its specificity is unknown. By 5'RACE template switching, TCR cDNA was produced, with a universal primer site and UMIs added in the process. Using its own MiXCR run on the 5' RACE reads, TCRdb lists one record per CDR3 protein. The data contain 250,000 to 400,000 distinct CDR3 sequences, about 4% of them singletons. The gene calls are TRBV7-2 and TRBJ2-3; D is perhaps TRBD1 (5 bases). Source: PBMCs, taken 5 days after the yellow fever booster vaccination. The TCR sequence derives from a man aged 18 to 30 who received the YFV17D yellow fever vaccine. CDR3 sequence reads: CASSLSAGHGEQYF. In nucleotides, the CDR3 is TGTGCCAGCAGCTTGTCGGCAGGGCATGGTGAGCAGTATTTT.